The 22 T cell receptor beta chains presented below share a single source sample, sequenced in a study of T cell responses to AZD1222 COVID-19 vaccine. The repertoire was sequenced with immunoSEQ multiplex PCR; TCRdb's copy has only in-frame clones and lacks some. The data contain just under 150,000 clones, about 86% of them singletons. The sequencing used peripheral blood, collected 28 days after the second AZD1222 dose. Receptors originate from an adult who received the AZD1222 COVID-19 vaccine.

This clone was counted a few times. The chain carries TRBV18 and TRBJ1-2, with TRBD1 as a possible D gene (5 bases). The CDR3 loop spans 13 amino acids. The germline V gene has CDR1 KGHSH and CDR2 LQKENI. The germline V and J ends were trimmed by 2 bases and 8 bases, with 12 bases remaining between them. The CDR3 is CASSPSEGRGYTF. The CDR3 DNA sequence: TGTGCCAGCTCACCAAGCGAGGGGCGCGGCTACACCTTC.

V usage is TRBV10-1 and J usage is TRBJ1-6; possibly TRBD1 for D (6 bases). Trimming removed 5 bases from V and 11 bases from J, with 13 bases in between. Germline-derived CDR1 and CDR2 are WNHNN and SYGVQD (reference sequence). The CDR3 is 13 residues long. CDR3 sequence: CASSLGGSTPLHF. The CDR3 DNA follows: TGCGCCAGCAGTCTGGGGGGCTCGACACCCCTCCACTTT.

This clone occurred a few times. The chain combines TRBV7-9 with TRBJ2-7; a possible D gene is TRBD1 (5 bases). CDR1 is SEHNR, CDR2 FQNEAQ, per germline (reference sequence). CDR3 size: 14 residues. V lost 5 bases, J lost 2 bases, and 13 bases lay in between. The CDR3 sequence: CASSGWGKAYEQYF. The CDR3 DNA is TGTGCCAGCAGCGGGTGGGGCAAAGCCTACGAGCAGTACTTC.

The V gene is TRBV25-1, the J gene TRBJ2-1, with D possibly being TRBD1 (5 bases). V shed 6 bases and J shed 6 bases, with 24 bases lying between them. In germline, CDR1 is MGHDK, CDR2 SYGVNS. This CDR3 contains 17 residues. The CDR3: CASSSFLGVSKGNEQFF. CDR3 bases: TGTGCCAGCAGCTCGTTCTTAGGGGTATCTAAGGGCAATGAGCAGTTCTTC.

This chain uses TRBV18 with TRBJ2-5; D gene unclear. CDR1 is KGHSH, CDR2 LQKENI, per germline. The CDR3 is 13 amino acids. V was pared by 0 bases and J by 5 bases, with 7 bases between. The CDR3 DNA sequence: TGTGCCAGCTCACCACCGTCTTGGGAGACCCAGTACTTC. The encoded protein is CASSPPSWETQYF. Using reference TRBV18 and TRBJ2-5 for the parts outside the CDR3, the full variable domain is NAGVMQNPRHLVRRRGQEARLRCSPMKGHSHVYWYRQLPEEGLKFMVYLQKENIIDESGMPKERFSAEFPKEGPSILRIQQVVRGDSAAYFCASSPPSWETQYFGPGTRLLVL.

This clone is deemed medium-sized. Other nucleotide sequences from this sample produce the same CDR3. This chain links TRBV29-1 with TRBJ2-1; D ambiguous. Germline-derived CDR1 and CDR2 are SQVTM and ANQGSEA. This CDR3 region has 14 residues. V lost 1 base and J 6 bases, leaving 13 bases between the germline ends. CDR3 sequence (DNA): TGCAGCGTTGAAGGGGTGATAAGGGTCAATGAGCAGTTCTTC. Protein sequence: CSVEGVIRVNEQFF.

This rearrangement joins TRBV2 to TRBJ2-4, with a weak D call TRBD1 (6 bases). The germline gives CDR1 SNHLY, CDR2 FYNNEI. This CDR3 region has 12 residues. V lost 7 bases and J 7 bases, leaving 11 bases between the germline ends. The CDR3 DNA reads TGTGCCAGCATTTTACAGGGTAACATTCAGTACTTC. It yields the protein CASILQGNIQYF.

This chain joins TRBV10-3 and TRBJ2-5; the D gene is possibly TRBD2 (6 bases). Per the germline V gene, CDR1 is ENHRY and CDR2 is SYGVKD. This CDR3 is built from 16 residues. The V end was cut by 6 bases, the J end by 1 base, with 18 bases between. CDR3 protein: CAISEPQEGSQETQYF. The DNA of the CDR3 is TGTGCCATCAGCGAGCCTCAGGAGGGGAGCCAAGAGACCCAGTACTTC.

This chain uses TRBV25-1 with TRBJ2-3, with D tentatively TRBD2 (6 bases). This CDR3 contains 16 residues. Germline V CDR1 and CDR2: MGHDK, SYGVNS. Trimming left V 2 bases short and J 0 bases short, with 12 bases between. CDR3 nucleotides: TGTGCCAGCAGTGAAGGAGGAGCGGGCAGCACAGATACGCAGTATTTT. It specifies CASSEGGAGSTDTQYF.

The chain couples TRBV7-2 to TRBJ1-2; D uncertain. The CDR3 covers 13 residues. The germline CDR1 and CDR2 sequences are SGHTA and FQGNSA. Trimming took 5 bases from V and 5 from J, leaving 12 bases between them. Here the CDR3 DNA reads TGTGCCAGCAGCCAAGGCTCAGGATATGGCTACACCTTC. Translation: CASSQGSGYGYTF.

The chain combines TRBV6-1 with TRBJ1-3; 8 nucleotides agree with TRBD1. There are 13 residues in the CDR3. CDR1 is MNHNS, CDR2 SASEGT, per germline. The V gene end was trimmed by 3 bases and the J gene end by 12 bases; junction bases not matched to a gene: 7. The CDR3: CASSDGQGAFIYF. Written as DNA, the CDR3 is TGTGCCAGCAGTGACGGGCAGGGGGCCTTCATATATTTT.

The chain couples TRBV5-1 to TRBJ1-1, with D uncertain. The V and J ends lost 5 bases and 1 base respectively, with 9 bases between them. The CDR3 sequence is 13 residues long. Germline loops: CDR1 SGHRS, CDR2 YFSETQ. The CDR3 here is CASRRTENTEAFF. The CDR3 DNA sequence: TGCGCCAGCAGGCGGACGGAGAACACTGAAGCTTTCTTT.

The chain is built from TRBV10-3 and TRBJ2-3; either TRBD1 or TRBD2 may fit D (5 bases each). This CDR3 contains 15 residues. The germline CDR1 and CDR2 sequences are ENHRY and SYGVKD. Trimming took 4 bases from V and 6 from J, leaving 17 bases between them. The CDR3 DNA follows: TGTGCCATCAGTGTTCGGGACGTCTCCTCCGATACGCAGTATTTT. It codes for CAISVRDVSSDTQYF.

The chain links TRBV10-3 to TRBJ2-1, with 7 bases identical to TRBD1. The CDR3 loop spans 13 amino acids. After removal of 8 bases from V and 4 bases from J, the junction contained 5 bases not matched to a gene. Germline assignment: CDR1 ENHRY and CDR2 SYGVKD. The CDR3 DNA reads as TGTGCCATCGAGGGGGACAGTTACAATGAGCAGTTCTTC. Amino acid sequence: CAIEGDSYNEQFF.

The chain carries TRBV7-2 and TRBJ1-5, with D possibly TRBD1 on 5 matching bases. The CDR3 consists of 16 residues. Germline-derived CDR1 and CDR2 are SGHTA and FQGNSA. The ends were cut back, 1 base at V and 1 base at J, with 11 bases in the middle. This chain's CDR3 is CASSLVAGSSNQPQHF. In DNA form, the CDR3 reads TGTGCCAGCAGCTTAGTAGCAGGGTCGAGCAATCAGCCCCAGCATTTT. The complete variable domain, with remaining parts taken from reference TRBV7-2 and TRBJ1-5, reads GAGVSQSPSNKVTEKGKDVELRCDPISGHTALYWYRQSLGQGLEFLIYFQGNSAPDKSGLPSDRFSAERTGGSVSTLTIQRTQQEDSAVYLCASSLVAGSSNQPQHFGDGTRLSIL.

The chain recombines TRBV3-1 (or the pseudogene TRBV3-2) with TRBJ1-2; D is perhaps TRBD1 (5 bases). The CDR3 length is 13 residues. In germline, CDR1 is LGHDT, CDR2 YNNKEL (reference sequence). V lost 1 base, J lost 4 bases, and 7 bases lay in between. The CDR3 DNA reads TGTGCCAGCAGCCAAGGACAGTTCTATGGCTACACCTTC. This encodes CASSQGQFYGYTF.

The chain uses TRBV10-3 and TRBJ1-1, with D perhaps TRBD1 (6 bases). Trimming stripped 7 bases from V and 3 bases from J, with 12 bases between. The CDR3 is made up of 13 amino acids. The germline V gene has CDR1 ENHRY and CDR2 SYGVKD. The CDR3 bases are TGTGCCATCACCTCTTCAGGGGACACTGAAGCTTTCTTT. Its translation is CAITSSGDTEAFF.

J is TRBJ1-1 and V is TRBV28, with D possibly matching TRBD1 (5 bases). V was trimmed by 10 bases and J by 3 bases, leaving 18 bases between them. The CDR3 extends over 14 amino acids. The germline V gene encodes CDR1 MDHEN and CDR2 SYDVKM. The CDR3 loop is CATNRWQGDTEAFF. CDR3 DNA: TGTGCCACGAATAGGTGGCAAGGGGACACTGAAGCTTTCTTT.

The rearrangement joins TRBV18 to TRBJ1-4; no clear D. The CDR3 has 12 amino acids. The V and J ends lost 2 bases and 8 bases respectively, with 6 bases between them. Germline loops: CDR1 KGHSH, CDR2 LQKENI. The CDR3: CASSPGWEKLFF. The CDR3 nucleotides read TGTGCCAGCTCACCAGGATGGGAAAAACTGTTTTTT.

The genes are TRBV11-2 and TRBJ2-3, with unresolved D. Germline CDR1 is SGHAT and CDR2 is FQNNGV. The CDR3 totals 15 residues. The V end was cut by 2 bases, the J end by 3 bases, with 12 bases between. In DNA form, the CDR3 reads TGTGCCAGCAGCTTACTAGGGATCGGGACAGATACGCAGTATTTT. This translates into CASSLLGIGTDTQYF.

The V call is TRBV5-4, the J call TRBJ1-1; weak D call: TRBD1 (5 bases). This CDR3 has 14 residues. CDR1 is SGHNT and CDR2 is YYREEE in the germline V gene (reference sequence). Deletions cut 0 bases from V and 11 bases from J, with 17 bases between. The CDR3 reads CASSLEPGPSGAFF. CDR3 in DNA: TGTGCCAGCAGCTTGGAGCCAGGCCCCTCAGGGGCTTTCTTT.

The rearrangement joins TRBV6-4 to TRBJ1-3; D may be TRBD1 (6 bases). The CDR3 length is 15 residues. Germline V lookup: CDR1 MRHNA, CDR2 SNTAGT. The germline V and J ends were trimmed by 10 bases and 3 bases, with 19 bases remaining between them. The CDR3 coding sequence is TGTGCCATTCTCGGGGCAGGGGTAGTTGGAAACACCATATATTTT. The encoded protein is CAILGAGVVGNTIYF.